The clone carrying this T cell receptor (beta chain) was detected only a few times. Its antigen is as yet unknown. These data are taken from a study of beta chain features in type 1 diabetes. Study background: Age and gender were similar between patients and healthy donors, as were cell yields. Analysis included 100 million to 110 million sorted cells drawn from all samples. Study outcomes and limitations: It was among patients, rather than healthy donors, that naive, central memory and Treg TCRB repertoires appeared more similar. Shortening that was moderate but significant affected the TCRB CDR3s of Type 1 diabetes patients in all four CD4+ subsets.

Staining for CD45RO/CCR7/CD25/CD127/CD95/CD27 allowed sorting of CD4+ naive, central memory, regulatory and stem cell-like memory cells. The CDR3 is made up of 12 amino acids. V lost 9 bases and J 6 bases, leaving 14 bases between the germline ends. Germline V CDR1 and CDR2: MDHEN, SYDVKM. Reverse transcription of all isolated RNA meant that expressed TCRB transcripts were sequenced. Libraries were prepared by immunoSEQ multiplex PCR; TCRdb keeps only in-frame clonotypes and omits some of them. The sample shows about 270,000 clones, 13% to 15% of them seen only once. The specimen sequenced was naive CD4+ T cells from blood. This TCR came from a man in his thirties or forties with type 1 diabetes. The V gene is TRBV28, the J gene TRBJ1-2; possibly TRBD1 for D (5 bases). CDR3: CASCRAEDGYTF. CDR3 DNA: TGTGCCAGTTGCAGGGCTGAAGATGGCTACACCTTC.